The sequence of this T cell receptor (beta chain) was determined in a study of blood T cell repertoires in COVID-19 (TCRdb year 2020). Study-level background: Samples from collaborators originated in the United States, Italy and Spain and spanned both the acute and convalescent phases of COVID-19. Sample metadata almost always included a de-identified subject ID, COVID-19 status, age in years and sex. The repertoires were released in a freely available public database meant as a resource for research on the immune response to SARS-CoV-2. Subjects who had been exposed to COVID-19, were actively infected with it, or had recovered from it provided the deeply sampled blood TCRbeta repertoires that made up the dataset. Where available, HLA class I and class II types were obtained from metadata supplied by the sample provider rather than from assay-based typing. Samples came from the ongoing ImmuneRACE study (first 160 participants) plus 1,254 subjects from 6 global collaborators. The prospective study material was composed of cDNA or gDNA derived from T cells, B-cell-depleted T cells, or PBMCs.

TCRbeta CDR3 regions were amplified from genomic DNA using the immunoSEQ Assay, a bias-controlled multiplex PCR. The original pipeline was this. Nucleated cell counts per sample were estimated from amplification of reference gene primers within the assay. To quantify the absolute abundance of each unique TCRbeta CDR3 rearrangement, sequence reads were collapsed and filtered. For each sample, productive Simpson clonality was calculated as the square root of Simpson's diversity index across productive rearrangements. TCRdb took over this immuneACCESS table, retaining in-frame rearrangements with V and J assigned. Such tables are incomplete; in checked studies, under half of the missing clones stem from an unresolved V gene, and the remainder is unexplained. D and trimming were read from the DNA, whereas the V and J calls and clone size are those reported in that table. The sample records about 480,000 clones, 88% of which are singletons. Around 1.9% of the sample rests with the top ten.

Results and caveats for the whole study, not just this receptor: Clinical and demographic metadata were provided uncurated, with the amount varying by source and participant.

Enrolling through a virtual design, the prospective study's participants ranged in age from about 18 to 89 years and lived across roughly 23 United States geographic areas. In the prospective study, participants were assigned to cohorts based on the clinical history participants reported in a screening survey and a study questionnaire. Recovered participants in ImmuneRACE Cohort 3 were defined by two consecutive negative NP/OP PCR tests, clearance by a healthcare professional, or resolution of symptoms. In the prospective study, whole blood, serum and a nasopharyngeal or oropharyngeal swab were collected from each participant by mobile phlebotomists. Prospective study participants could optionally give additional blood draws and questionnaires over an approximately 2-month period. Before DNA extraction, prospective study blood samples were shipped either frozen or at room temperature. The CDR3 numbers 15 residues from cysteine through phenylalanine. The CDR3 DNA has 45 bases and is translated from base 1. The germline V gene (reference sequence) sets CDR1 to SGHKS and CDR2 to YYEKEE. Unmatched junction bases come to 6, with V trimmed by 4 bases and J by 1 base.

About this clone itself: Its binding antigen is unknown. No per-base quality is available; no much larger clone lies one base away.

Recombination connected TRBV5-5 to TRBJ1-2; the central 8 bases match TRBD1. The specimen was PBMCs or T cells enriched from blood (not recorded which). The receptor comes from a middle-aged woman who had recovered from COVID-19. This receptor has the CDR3 CASSPGQGINYGYTF. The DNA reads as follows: TGTGCCAGCAGCCCCGGACAGGGAATTAACTATGGCTACACCTTC.